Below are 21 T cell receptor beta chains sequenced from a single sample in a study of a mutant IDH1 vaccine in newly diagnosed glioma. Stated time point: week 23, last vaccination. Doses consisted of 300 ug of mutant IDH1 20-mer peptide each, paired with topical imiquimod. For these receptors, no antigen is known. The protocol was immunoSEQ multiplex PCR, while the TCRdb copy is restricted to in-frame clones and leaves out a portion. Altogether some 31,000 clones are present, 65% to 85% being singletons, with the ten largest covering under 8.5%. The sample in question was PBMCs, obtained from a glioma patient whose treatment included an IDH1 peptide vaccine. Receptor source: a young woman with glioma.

CDR3 residues: CSVRDTTQFF. The DNA of the CDR3 is TGCAGCGTTCGCGACACTACCCAGTTCTTC. The chain carries TRBV29-1 and TRBJ2-1; D not resolved. V lost 5 bases to trimming and J lost 13 bases, with 12 bases between them. The V gene's germline CDR1 is SQVTM and CDR2 ANQGSEA. The CDR3 runs 10 residues.

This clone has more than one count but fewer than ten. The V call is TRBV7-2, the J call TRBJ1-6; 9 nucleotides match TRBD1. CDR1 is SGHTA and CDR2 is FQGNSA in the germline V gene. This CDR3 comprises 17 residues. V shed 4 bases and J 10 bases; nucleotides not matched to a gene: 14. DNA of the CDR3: TGTGCCAGCAGCTCCAGCGCAGTTGGGACAGGGAGCTCACCCCTCCACTTT. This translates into CASSSSAVGTGSSPLHF.

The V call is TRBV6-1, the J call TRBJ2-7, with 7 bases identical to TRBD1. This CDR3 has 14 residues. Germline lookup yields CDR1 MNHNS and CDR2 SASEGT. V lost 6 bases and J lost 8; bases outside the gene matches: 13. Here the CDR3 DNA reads TGTGCCAGCAGCCATGACAGGGACCGGTGGAAGCAGTACTTC. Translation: CASSHDRDRWKQYF.

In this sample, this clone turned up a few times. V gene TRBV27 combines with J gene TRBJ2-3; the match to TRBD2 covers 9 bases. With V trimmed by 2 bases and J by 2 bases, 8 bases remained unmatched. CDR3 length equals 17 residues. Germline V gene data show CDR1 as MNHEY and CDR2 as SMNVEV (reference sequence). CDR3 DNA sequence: TGTGCCAGCAGTTTAGTGGGGAGCGGGGGGTTCACAGATACGCAGTATTTT. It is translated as CASSLVGSGGFTDTQYF.

The CDR3 reads CASSLEQGFADTQYF. The CDR3 DNA follows: TGCGCCAGCAGCTTGGAGCAGGGGTTCGCAGATACGCAGTATTTT. The chain employs TRBV5-1 and TRBJ2-3, with a tentative D call TRBD1 (6 bases). The CDR3 contains 15 residues. V lost 0 bases to trimming and J lost 4 bases, with 12 bases between them. Germline lookup yields CDR1 SGHRS and CDR2 YFSETQ.

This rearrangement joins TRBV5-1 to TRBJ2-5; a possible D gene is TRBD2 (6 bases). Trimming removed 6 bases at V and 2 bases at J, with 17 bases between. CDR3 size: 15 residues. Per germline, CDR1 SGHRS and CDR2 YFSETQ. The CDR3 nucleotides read TGCGCCAGCATCAACGGAGGGCTCTCGCAAGAGACCCAGTACTTC. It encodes CASINGGLSQETQYF.

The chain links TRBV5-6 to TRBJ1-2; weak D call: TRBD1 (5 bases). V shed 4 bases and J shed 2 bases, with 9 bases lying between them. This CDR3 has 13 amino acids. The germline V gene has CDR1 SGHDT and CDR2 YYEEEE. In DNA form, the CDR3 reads TGTGCCAGCAGCCTGGGGGGAAACTATGGCTACACCTTC. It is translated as CASSLGGNYGYTF.

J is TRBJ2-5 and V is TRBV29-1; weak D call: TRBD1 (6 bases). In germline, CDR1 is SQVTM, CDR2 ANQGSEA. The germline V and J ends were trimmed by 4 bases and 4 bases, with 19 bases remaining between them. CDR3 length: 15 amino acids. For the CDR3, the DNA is TGCAGCGTTGCGGCGAATAACAGGGCCGGAGAGACCCAGTACTTC. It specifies CSVAANNRAGETQYF.

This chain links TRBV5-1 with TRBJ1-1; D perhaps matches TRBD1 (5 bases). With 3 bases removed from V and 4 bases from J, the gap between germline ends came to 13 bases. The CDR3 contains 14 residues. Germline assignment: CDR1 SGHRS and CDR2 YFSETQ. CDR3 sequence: CASSSGDLSTEAFF. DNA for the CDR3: TGCGCCAGCAGCTCCGGGGACTTGAGCACTGAAGCTTTCTTT.

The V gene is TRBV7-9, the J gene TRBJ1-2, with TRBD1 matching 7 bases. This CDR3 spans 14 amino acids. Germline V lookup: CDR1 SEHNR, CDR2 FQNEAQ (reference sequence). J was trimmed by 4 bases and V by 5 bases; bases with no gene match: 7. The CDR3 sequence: CASSQGQLVYGYTF. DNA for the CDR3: TGTGCCAGCAGCCAGGGACAGTTGGTCTATGGCTACACCTTC. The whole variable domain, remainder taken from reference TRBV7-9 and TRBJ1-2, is DTGVSQNPRHKITKRGQNVTFRCDPISEHNRLYWYRQTLGQGPEFLTYFQNEAQLEKSRLLSDRFSAERPKGSFSTLEIQRTEQGDSAMYLCASSQGQLVYGYTFGSGTRLTVV.

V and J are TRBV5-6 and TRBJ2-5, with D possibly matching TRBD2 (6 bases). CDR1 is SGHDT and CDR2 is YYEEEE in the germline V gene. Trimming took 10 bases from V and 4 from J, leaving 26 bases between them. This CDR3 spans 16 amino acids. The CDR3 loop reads CASGDSGDARGETQYF. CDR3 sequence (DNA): TGTGCCTCCGGGGATTCGGGAGATGCGCGCGGAGAGACCCAGTACTTC.

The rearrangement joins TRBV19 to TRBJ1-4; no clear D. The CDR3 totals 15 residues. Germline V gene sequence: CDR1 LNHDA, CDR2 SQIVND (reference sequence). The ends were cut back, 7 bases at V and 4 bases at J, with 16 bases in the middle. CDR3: CASTTGGGGNEKLFF. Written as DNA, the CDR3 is TGTGCCAGTACCACCGGAGGAGGTGGTAATGAAAAACTGTTTTTT.

CDR3 coding DNA: TGTGCCAGGGCGGGGACAGGGACCTCACCCCTCCACTTT. This encodes CARAGTGTSPLHF. V is TRBV2 and J is TRBJ1-6, with 9 bases matching TRBD1. CDR1 SNHLY and CDR2 FYNNEI come from the germline V gene. The CDR3 runs to 13 residues. Unmatched junction bases numbered 7, after V lost 9 bases and J lost 10 bases.

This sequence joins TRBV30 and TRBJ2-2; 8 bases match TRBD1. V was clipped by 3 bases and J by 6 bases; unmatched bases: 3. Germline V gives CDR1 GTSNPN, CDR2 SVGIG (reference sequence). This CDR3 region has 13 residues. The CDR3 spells CAWSIQGAGELFF. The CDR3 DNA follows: TGTGCCTGGAGCATACAGGGGGCCGGGGAGCTGTTTTTT.

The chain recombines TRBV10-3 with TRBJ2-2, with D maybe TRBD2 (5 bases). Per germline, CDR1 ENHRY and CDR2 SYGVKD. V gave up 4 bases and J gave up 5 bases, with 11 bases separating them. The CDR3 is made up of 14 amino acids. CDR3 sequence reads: CAISARGSTGELFF. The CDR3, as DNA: TGTGCCATCAGTGCTCGGGGTTCGACCGGGGAGCTGTTTTTT.

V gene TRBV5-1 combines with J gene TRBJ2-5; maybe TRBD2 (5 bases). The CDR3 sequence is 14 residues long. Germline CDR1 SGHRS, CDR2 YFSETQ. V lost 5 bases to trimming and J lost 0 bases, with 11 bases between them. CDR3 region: CASSSSADQETQYF. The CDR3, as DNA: TGCGCCAGCAGTTCGTCAGCGGACCAAGAGACCCAGTACTTC.

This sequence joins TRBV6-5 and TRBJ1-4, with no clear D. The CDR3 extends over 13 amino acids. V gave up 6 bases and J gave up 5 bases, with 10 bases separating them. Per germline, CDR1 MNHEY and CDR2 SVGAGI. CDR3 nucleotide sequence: TGTGCCAGCAGCAGCGGAAACAATGAAAAACTGTTTTTT. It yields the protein CASSSGNNEKLFF.

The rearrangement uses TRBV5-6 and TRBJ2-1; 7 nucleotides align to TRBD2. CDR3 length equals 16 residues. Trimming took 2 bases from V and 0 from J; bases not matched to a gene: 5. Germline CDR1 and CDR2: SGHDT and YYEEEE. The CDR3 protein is CASSFVRDYSYNEQFF. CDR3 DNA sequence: TGTGCCAGCAGCTTCGTGCGGGACTACTCCTACAATGAGCAGTTCTTC.

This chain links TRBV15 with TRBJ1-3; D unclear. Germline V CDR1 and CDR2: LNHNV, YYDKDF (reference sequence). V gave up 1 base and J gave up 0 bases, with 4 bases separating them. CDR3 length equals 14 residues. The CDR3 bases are TGTGCCACCAGCAGAGCACACTCTGGAAACACCATATATTTT. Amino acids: CATSRAHSGNTIYF.

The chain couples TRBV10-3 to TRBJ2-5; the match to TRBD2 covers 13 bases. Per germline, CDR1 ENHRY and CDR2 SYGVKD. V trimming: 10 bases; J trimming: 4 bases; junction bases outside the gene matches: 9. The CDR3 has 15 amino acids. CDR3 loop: CATATSGGVVETQYF. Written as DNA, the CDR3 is TGTGCCACCGCCACTAGCGGGGGGGTCGTAGAGACCCAGTACTTC.

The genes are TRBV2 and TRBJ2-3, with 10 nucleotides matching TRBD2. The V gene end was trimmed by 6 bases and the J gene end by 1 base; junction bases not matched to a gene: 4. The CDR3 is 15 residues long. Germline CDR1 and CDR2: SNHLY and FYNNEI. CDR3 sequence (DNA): TGTGCCAGCAGGCTAGCGGGAGTAGGCACAGATACGCAGTATTTT. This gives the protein CASRLAGVGTDTQYF.